A single sample gave rise to the 29 T cell receptor beta chains below, sequenced in a study of cytomegalovirus exposure and HLA in healthy donors. Primers: 60 Vbeta forward and 13 Jbeta reverse. Produced via immunoSEQ multiplex PCR; TCRdb's table is partial and in-frame only. The data hold about 80,000 clones, with under 70% observed a single time. Sequenced input: PBMCs. The source of these receptors is a woman aged 50 to 60 in good health and CMV-seropositive.

The chain is built from TRBV7-8 and TRBJ1-2, with 9 bases aligning to TRBD1. This CDR3 contains 16 residues. Germline values: CDR1 SGHVS, CDR2 FQNEAQ. Trimming removed 3 bases from V and 7 bases from J; junction bases left unmatched: 12. Here the CDR3 DNA reads TGTGCCAGCAGCTTTGACGGGACAGGGAGGGGAGTTGGCTACACCTTC. It codes for CASSFDGTGRGVGYTF.

The CDR3 DNA sequence: TGTGCCTCCCCGAGCGGGGTCGGCCAGCCCCAGCATTTT. Amino acids: CASPSGVGQPQHF. The V and J genes are TRBV6-5 and TRBJ1-5; D not resolved. This CDR3 has 13 amino acids. The germline V gene has CDR1 MNHEY and CDR2 SVGAGI. Trimming shortened V by 11 bases and J by 7 bases, and 18 bases separated the two germline ends.

This chain connects TRBV6-1 to TRBJ1-2; 7 positions agree with TRBD1. V lost 3 bases and J lost 5; bases outside the gene matches: 15. There are 17 residues in the CDR3. Germline CDR1 is MNHNS and CDR2 is SASEGT. The DNA for the CDR3 is TGTGCCAGCAGTGACTTATACCGGGACAGCCCTACTTATGGCTACACCTTC. Translation gives CASSDLYRDSPTYGYTF.

CDR3 bases: TGTGCCAGCAGCTCCGCTAACACAGATACGCAGTATTTT. Protein: CASSSANTDTQYF. The rearrangement links TRBV9 to TRBJ2-3; D is unclear. In germline, CDR1 is SGDLS, CDR2 YYNGEE. The CDR3 runs to 13 residues. V lost 4 bases to trimming and J lost 2 bases, with 8 bases between them.

The genes are TRBV2 and TRBJ1-1; 8 positions match TRBD1. Per germline, CDR1 SNHLY and CDR2 FYNNEI. This CDR3 comprises 14 residues. The ends lost 6 bases at V and 4 bases at J; junction bases unmatched: 7. The CDR3 loop is CASRDRVRSTEAFF. CDR3 coding DNA: TGTGCCAGCAGGGACAGGGTCCGGTCCACTGAAGCTTTCTTT.

CDR3 in DNA: TGTGCCATCAAAGGCAGGGGATGGTTAGAGACCCAGTACTTC. Its translation is CAIKGRGWLETQYF. The chain is built from TRBV10-3 and TRBJ2-5, with D perhaps matching TRBD1 (6 bases). CDR1 is ENHRY and CDR2 is SYGVKD in the germline V gene. Trimming pared 7 bases from V and 4 bases from J, leaving 16 bases between. The CDR3 has 14 amino acids.

V and J are TRBV7-6 and TRBJ2-3; D ambiguous. V lost 2 bases, J lost 2 bases, and 11 bases lay in between. The CDR3 length is 15 residues. Germline V gene data show CDR1 as SGHVS and CDR2 as FNYEAQ. The CDR3 sequence is CASSLFPQHTDTQYF. CDR3 bases: TGTGCCAGCAGCTTATTCCCACAACACACAGATACGCAGTATTTT.

The chain has TRBV9 and TRBJ1-2; 7 bases line up with TRBD1. With V trimmed by 4 bases and J by 7 bases, 4 bases remained unmatched. The CDR3 spans 12 residues. The V gene's germline CDR1 is SGDLS and CDR2 YYNGEE. This CDR3 is CASSPEGAGYTF. The CDR3 coding sequence is TGTGCCAGCAGCCCGGAGGGGGCTGGCTACACCTTC.

This chain connects TRBV18 to TRBJ2-7, with 8 positions matching TRBD1. Trimming removed 4 bases from V and 6 bases from J; junction bases left unmatched: 8. CDR3 length equals 14 residues. Germline V gene data show CDR1 as KGHSH and CDR2 as LQKENI. The CDR3 is CASSRRQGTVEQYF. The CDR3 nucleotides read TGTGCCAGCTCACGTCGACAGGGGACGGTCGAGCAGTACTTC.

V usage is TRBV4-1 and J usage is TRBJ1-2; D is perhaps TRBD1 (5 bases). Germline CDR1 reads MGHRA; CDR2 reads YSYEKL. V gave up 1 base and J gave up 5 bases, with 23 bases separating them. The CDR3 covers 18 residues. CDR3 sequence (DNA): TGCGCCAGCAGCCAAGCCCCATGGGACCGACGGCGGGGTTATGGCTACACCTTC. It is translated as CASSQAPWDRRRGYGYTF.

The chain uses TRBV10-2 and TRBJ2-7, with D maybe TRBD1 (5 bases). This CDR3 has 16 residues. The germline V gene encodes CDR1 WSHSY and CDR2 SAAADI. Between the trimmed V and J ends, which lost 3 bases and 4 bases, there was a span of 19 bases. CDR3 DNA: TGCGCCAGCAGTGAAGGATCCGGCAGGGATATGTACGAGCAGTACTTC. Translated: CASSEGSGRDMYEQYF.

The genes are TRBV28 and TRBJ1-2; tentatively, D is TRBD1 (5 bases). The germline V gene has CDR1 MDHEN and CDR2 SYDVKM. Trimming removed 2 bases from V and 7 bases from J, with 11 bases in between. This CDR3 is 13 amino acids long. This CDR3 reads CASSLRGELGYTF. For the CDR3, the DNA is TGTGCCAGCAGTTTACGGGGGGAACTTGGCTACACCTTC.

The V gene is TRBV19, the J gene TRBJ2-5, with TRBD1 matching over 9 bases. The CDR3 consists of 15 residues. Trimming took 5 bases from V and 1 from J; bases not matched to a gene: 5. Germline CDR1 LNHDA, CDR2 SQIVND (reference sequence). The CDR3 sequence is CASSQDRGIQETQYF. The CDR3 DNA reads TGTGCCAGTAGTCAGGACAGGGGAATCCAAGAGACCCAGTACTTC.

The rearrangement joins TRBV15 to TRBJ2-2; TRBD2 might be the D (5 bases). V was cut by 4 bases and J by 3 bases, with 15 bases left in between. The germline CDR1 and CDR2 sequences are LNHNV and YYDKDF (reference sequence). The CDR3 totals 16 residues. The CDR3 bases are TGTGCCACCAGCAAGTCTTTGGGAGAGCACACCGGGGAGCTGTTTTTT. This gives the protein CATSKSLGEHTGELFF.

This chain joins TRBV6-5 and TRBJ2-4; 7 bases map to TRBD2. The CDR3 covers 15 residues. CDR1 is MNHEY and CDR2 is SVGAGI in the germline V gene. Trimming removed 10 bases from V and 0 bases from J; junction bases left unmatched: 9. The CDR3 sequence is CAITTGGIAKNIQYF. The CDR3 DNA sequence: TGTGCCATCACCACCGGGGGGATAGCCAAAAACATTCAGTACTTC.

The chain uses TRBV9 and TRBJ1-3; TRBD1 agrees at 7 bases. After removal of 4 bases from V and 4 bases from J, the junction contained 11 bases not matched to a gene. The CDR3 sequence is 16 residues long. Germline CDR1 and CDR2: SGDLS and YYNGEE. The CDR3 is CASSIPRQGGGNTIYF. CDR3 in DNA: TGTGCCAGCAGCATCCCCCGACAGGGAGGAGGAAACACCATATATTTT. The full variable domain, completed using reference TRBV9 and TRBJ1-3, is DSGVTQTPKHLITATGQRVTLRCSPRSGDLSVYWYQQSLDQGLQFLIQYYNGEERAKGNILERFSAQQFPDLHSELNLSSLELGDSALYFCASSIPRQGGGNTIYFGEGSWLTVV.

This clone was picked up one time. The chain combines TRBV7-9 with TRBJ1-3; possibly TRBD1 for D (5 bases). V gave up 11 bases and J gave up 0 bases, with 11 bases separating them. The CDR3 totals 13 residues. From germline, CDR1 is SEHNR and CDR2 FQNEAQ (reference sequence). CDR3 coding DNA: TGTGCCGTGACAGCAAGCTCTGGAAACACCATATATTTT. Amino acid sequence: CAVTASSGNTIYF. The full variable domain, with the rest looked up from reference TRBV7-9 and TRBJ1-3, is DTGVSQNPRHKITKRGQNVTFRCDPISEHNRLYWYRQTLGQGPEFLTYFQNEAQLEKSRLLSDRFSAERPKGSFSTLEIQRTEQGDSAMYLCAVTASSGNTIYFGEGSWLTVV.

V and J are TRBV7-2 and TRBJ2-2; D remains ambiguous. Trimming took off 0 bases at V and 7 bases at J, with 3 bases between the two ends. Germline lookup yields CDR1 SGHTA and CDR2 FQGNSA. This CDR3 region has 12 residues. The CDR3 protein is CASSLAGGELFF. DNA for the CDR3: TGTGCCAGCAGCTTAGCCGGCGGGGAGCTGTTTTTT.

V usage is TRBV6-5 and J usage is TRBJ1-2, with no clear D. Germline lookup yields CDR1 MNHEY and CDR2 SVGAGI. The CDR3 extends over 14 amino acids. V lost 2 bases to trimming and J lost 0 bases, with 7 bases between them. The CDR3 bases are TGTGCCAGCAGTTACGGGCATACTAACTATGGCTACACCTTC. The encoded protein is CASSYGHTNYGYTF.

The V and J genes are TRBV6-1 and TRBJ2-5; 8 bases match TRBD2. V was pared by 10 bases and J by 3 bases, with 13 bases of the junction left unmatched. Germline values: CDR1 MNHNS, CDR2 SASEGT. The CDR3 runs to 15 residues. CDR3 bases: TGTGCCACATCCCCTCGGGGGGGCAGAGAAGAGACCCAGTACTTC. As protein: CATSPRGGREETQYF.

As regards this clone: The junction shows a germline mismatch at one end, possibly a read error. The V call is TRBV7-9, the J call TRBJ1-2; a possible D gene is TRBD1 (6 bases). This CDR3 has 14 amino acids. Germline V gene lookup returns CDR1 SEHNR and CDR2 FQNEAQ (reference sequence). In DNA form, the CDR3 reads TGTTCCAGCAGCTTCACAGACAGGTCCTATGGCTACACCTTC. This sequence encodes CSSSFTDRSYGYTF.

This clone was seen more than once but under ten times. This chain uses TRBV20-1 with TRBJ1-2, with D hard to call. The ends were cut back, 0 bases at V and 5 bases at J, with 4 bases in the middle. Per the germline V gene, CDR1 is DFQATT and CDR2 is SNEGSKA (reference sequence). The CDR3 has 11 residues. The CDR3 sequence is CSARELYGYTF. The CDR3 nucleotides read TGCAGTGCTAGAGAGTTATATGGCTACACCTTC.

The chain joins TRBV30 to TRBJ1-6; possibly TRBD1 for D (5 bases). Germline V gives CDR1 GTSNPN, CDR2 SVGIG (reference sequence). The CDR3 totals 13 residues. The V and J ends lost 6 bases and 9 bases respectively, with 15 bases between them. This CDR3 is CACKRGSGSPLHF. The CDR3 DNA reads TGTGCCTGTAAGCGGGGGAGCGGTTCACCCCTCCACTTT.

This chain joins TRBV25-1 and TRBJ2-2; D is perhaps TRBD2 (5 bases). The CDR3 runs 13 residues. Looked up from germline, CDR1 is MGHDK and CDR2 is SYGVNS. V shed 8 bases and J shed 4 bases, with 11 bases lying between them. The DNA of the CDR3 is TGTGCCAGCGGAGGACCGATCACCGGGGAGCTGTTTTTT. Its translation is CASGGPITGELFF.

V usage is TRBV6-1 and J usage is TRBJ1-2, with 8 bases that match TRBD1. With V trimmed by 6 bases and J by 5 bases, 5 bases remained unmatched. The length of the CDR3 is 13 residues. The germline V gene has CDR1 MNHNS and CDR2 SASEGT. CDR3 sequence (DNA): TGTGCCAGCAGGGCAGGGGGCGAGTATGGCTACACCTTC. Protein: CASRAGGEYGYTF.

V usage is TRBV11-2 and J usage is TRBJ2-2, with TRBD1 matching 7 bases. This CDR3 contains 19 residues. Germline assignment: CDR1 SGHAT and CDR2 FQNNGV. V shed 4 bases, J shed 1 base, and the junction held 15 bases outside the gene matches. The DNA for the CDR3 is TGTGCCAGCAGCTCCCCCAGGGACAGCTCCTCGTTGAACACCGGGGAGCTGTTTTTT. It specifies CASSSPRDSSSLNTGELFF. The full variable domain, in which reference TRBV11-2 and TRBJ2-2 provide the parts outside the CDR3, is EAGVAQSPRYKIIEKRQSVAFWCNPISGHATLYWYQQILGQGPKLLIQFQNNGVVDDSQLPKDRFSAERLKGVDSTLKIQPAKLEDSAVYLCASSSPRDSSSLNTGELFFGEGSRLTVL.

This clone was observed a handful of times. In DNA, the CDR3 is TGTGCCAGTAGCCAAAATGGCTACACCTTC. It specifies CASSQNGYTF. This chain links TRBV19 with TRBJ1-2; D remains ambiguous. Germline CDR1 is LNHDA and CDR2 is SQIVND (reference sequence). The CDR3 consists of 10 residues. The ends were cut back, 6 bases at V and 6 bases at J, with 5 bases in the middle.

V and J are TRBV7-9 and TRBJ1-3, with TRBD1 matching over 8 bases. Germline CDR1 is SEHNR and CDR2 is FQNEAQ (reference sequence). The CDR3 consists of 14 residues. V gave up 3 bases and J gave up 4 bases; unmatched junction bases: 2. CDR3 residues: CASSLQGAGNTIYF. The CDR3 DNA reads TGTGCCAGCAGCTTGCAGGGGGCGGGAAACACCATATATTTT.

The V gene is TRBV29-1, the J gene TRBJ1-2, with D possibly matching TRBD1 (6 bases). There are 13 residues in the CDR3. With 1 base removed from V and 3 bases from J, the gap between germline ends came to 9 bases. The V gene's germline CDR1 is SQVTM and CDR2 ANQGSEA. This CDR3 is CSVEGEGDYGYTF. As DNA, the CDR3 is TGCAGCGTTGAAGGGGAGGGGGACTATGGCTACACCTTC.